Presented here are 11 T cell receptor beta chains from one specimen sequenced in a study of CD8+ T cells in alopecia areata. Sequencing templates came from extracted RNA that was reverse transcribed into cDNA. Sequenced by immunoSEQ multiplex PCR; TCRdb stores in-frame clones only, minus some. The sample has about 180,000 clones, 67% seen once. The sample consisted of CD8+ T cells sorted from blood, taken at week 0. The receptors stem from a human donor with alopecia areata.

The genes are TRBV5-1 and TRBJ2-2, with D tentatively TRBD1 (6 bases). This CDR3 comprises 14 residues. The V end lost 4 bases, the J end lost 6 bases, and 13 bases lay between the germline ends. CDR1 and CDR2 from the germline V gene are SGHRS and YFSETQ. CDR3: CASSVGGGSGELFF. In DNA, the CDR3 is TGCGCCAGCAGCGTCGGTGGGGGCTCCGGGGAGCTGTTTTTT.

The chain combines TRBV13 with TRBJ2-5; D tentatively reads TRBD1 or TRBD2 (5 bases each). The length of the CDR3 is 15 residues. CDR1 is PRHDT and CDR2 is FYEKMQ in the germline V gene (reference sequence). The V end was cut by 3 bases, the J end by 9 bases, with 20 bases between. CDR3 region: CASSLSGDGHGAQYF. Written as DNA, the CDR3 is TGTGCCAGCAGCTTGAGTGGGGACGGACACGGGGCCCAGTACTTC. The variable domain in full, completed from reference TRBV13 and TRBJ2-5, reads AAGVIQSPRHLIKEKRETATLKCYPIPRHDTVYWYQQGPGQDPQFLISFYEKMQSDKGSIPDRFSAQQFSDYHSELNMSSLELGDSALYFCASSLSGDGHGAQYFGPGTRLLVL.

Note on this clone: This same CDR3 is encoded by further DNA sequences in the sample. J is TRBJ2-7 and V is TRBV29-1; D may be TRBD1 (6 bases). This CDR3 region has 14 residues. V was trimmed by 0 bases and J by 0 bases, leaving 9 bases between them. Germline CDR1 reads SQVTM; CDR2 reads ANQGSEA. The CDR3 DNA sequence: TGCAGCGTTGAAGAACAGGGCTCCTCCTACGAGCAGTACTTC. It specifies CSVEEQGSSYEQYF.

This chain connects TRBV5-1 to TRBJ1-1, with D tentatively TRBD1 (6 bases). Germline V CDR1 and CDR2: SGHRS, YFSETQ. CDR3 length: 16 residues. V lost 1 base and J lost 6, with 19 bases in between. This chain's CDR3 is CASSLKTGPPLAEAFF. In DNA form, the CDR3 reads TGCGCCAGCAGCTTGAAGACAGGTCCTCCCTTGGCTGAAGCTTTCTTT.

The chain employs TRBV13 and TRBJ1-2; a possible D gene is TRBD1 (6 bases). Looked up from germline, CDR1 is PRHDT and CDR2 is FYEKMQ (reference sequence). The CDR3 runs to 15 residues. Trimming took 5 bases from V and 0 from J, leaving 13 bases between them. CDR3 residues: CASSPRTVANYGYTF. The CDR3 coding sequence is TGTGCCAGCAGCCCCCGGACAGTAGCTAACTATGGCTACACCTTC.

The V and J genes are TRBV7-9 and TRBJ2-3; 7 bases are shared with TRBD1. Per the germline V gene, CDR1 is SEHNR and CDR2 is FQNEAQ (reference sequence). This CDR3 has 16 residues. Trimming removed 11 bases from V and 2 bases from J; junction bases left unmatched: 16. CDR3 loop: CAFTLQGTSLTDTQYF. The CDR3 bases are TGTGCCTTCACACTACAGGGGACCTCCCTCACAGATACGCAGTATTTT.

This chain links TRBV6-6 with TRBJ2-3; 8 bases match TRBD1. Germline CDR1 and CDR2: MNHNY and SVGAGI (reference sequence). There are 15 residues in the CDR3. V lost 5 bases to trimming and J lost 0 bases; unmatched junction nucleotides: 4. CDR3 region: CASSTGQGSTDTQYF. For the CDR3, the DNA is TGTGCCAGCAGTACCGGACAGGGAAGCACAGATACGCAGTATTTT.

By share, this clone counts as medium-sized. The rearrangement links TRBV28 to TRBJ2-3; 9 bases agree with TRBD1. The CDR3 extends over 18 amino acids. Trimming cost V 5 bases and J 2 bases; bases outside gene matches: 14. From germline, CDR1 is MDHEN and CDR2 SYDVKM. CDR3 region: CASSLAFRGTGPTDTQYF. CDR3 sequence (DNA): TGTGCCAGCAGTCTTGCCTTCAGAGGGACAGGGCCCACAGATACGCAGTATTTT. Variable domain in full (rest from reference TRBV28 and TRBJ2-3): DVKVTQSSRYLVKRTGEKVFLECVQDMDHENMFWYRQDPGLGLRLIYFSYDVKMKEKGDIPEGYSVSREKKERFSLILESASTNQTSMYLCASSLAFRGTGPTDTQYFGPGTRLTVL.

This chain links TRBV11-3 with TRBJ1-1; D might be TRBD1 (5 bases). V lost 2 bases, J lost 5 bases, and 12 bases lay in between. Germline CDR1 SGHNT, CDR2 YENEEA. This CDR3 has 14 amino acids. The CDR3 region is CASSLQGRGTEAFF. The CDR3 DNA reads as TGTGCCAGCAGCTTACAGGGAAGAGGGACTGAAGCTTTCTTT.

The CDR3 reads CSVEDDRPSEAFF. The DNA of the CDR3 is TGCAGCGTTGAAGATGACCGACCCTCTGAAGCTTTCTTT. The V gene is TRBV29-1, the J gene TRBJ1-1; D remains unclear. The CDR3 length is 13 residues. Between the trimmed V and J ends, which lost 0 bases and 6 bases, there was a span of 11 bases. Germline loops: CDR1 SQVTM, CDR2 ANQGSEA.

Only a few counts were recorded for this clone. This chain connects TRBV13 to TRBJ2-7; 8 nucleotides line up with TRBD1. Trimming took 5 bases from V and 6 from J; bases not matched to a gene: 0. The CDR3 has 11 amino acids. The germline gives CDR1 PRHDT, CDR2 FYEKMQ (reference sequence). As DNA, the CDR3 is TGTGCCAGCAGCCAGGGGGCCGAGCAGTACTTC. Translated, it gives CASSQGAEQYF. Full variable domain (missing parts from reference TRBV13 and TRBJ2-7): AAGVIQSPRHLIKEKRETATLKCYPIPRHDTVYWYQQGPGQDPQFLISFYEKMQSDKGSIPDRFSAQQFSDYHSELNMSSLELGDSALYFCASSQGAEQYFGPGTRLTVT.